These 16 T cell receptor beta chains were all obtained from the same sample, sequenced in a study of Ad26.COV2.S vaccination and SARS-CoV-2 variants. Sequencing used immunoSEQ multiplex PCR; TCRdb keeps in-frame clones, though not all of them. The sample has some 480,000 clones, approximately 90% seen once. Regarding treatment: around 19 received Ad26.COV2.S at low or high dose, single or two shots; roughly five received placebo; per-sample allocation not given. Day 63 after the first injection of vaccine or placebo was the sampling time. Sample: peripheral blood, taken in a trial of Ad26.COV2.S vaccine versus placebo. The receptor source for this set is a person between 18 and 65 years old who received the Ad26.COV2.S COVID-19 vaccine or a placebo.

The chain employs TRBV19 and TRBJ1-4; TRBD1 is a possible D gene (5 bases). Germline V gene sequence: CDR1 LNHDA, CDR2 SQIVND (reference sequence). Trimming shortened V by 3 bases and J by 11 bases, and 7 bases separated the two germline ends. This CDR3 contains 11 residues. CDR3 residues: CASSMAGKLFF. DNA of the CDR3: TGTGCCAGTAGTATGGCAGGGAAACTGTTTTTT. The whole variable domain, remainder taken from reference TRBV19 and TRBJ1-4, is DGGITQSPKYLFRKEGQNVTLSCEQNLNHDAMYWYRQDPGQGLRLIYYSQIVNDFQKGDIAEGYSVSREKKESFPLTVTSAQKNPTAFYLCASSMAGKLFFGSGTQLSVL.

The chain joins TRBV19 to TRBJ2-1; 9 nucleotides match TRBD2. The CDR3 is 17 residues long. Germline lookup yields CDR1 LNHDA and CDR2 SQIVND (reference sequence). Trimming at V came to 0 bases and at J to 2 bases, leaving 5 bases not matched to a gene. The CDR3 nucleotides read TGTGCCAGTAGTATAGATCCCACTAGCGGGCCCTACAATGAGCAGTTCTTC. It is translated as CASSIDPTSGPYNEQFF.

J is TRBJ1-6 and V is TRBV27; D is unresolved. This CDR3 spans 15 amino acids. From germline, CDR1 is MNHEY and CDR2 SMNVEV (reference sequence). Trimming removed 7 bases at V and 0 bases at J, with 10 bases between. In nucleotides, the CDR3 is TGTGCCAGCAACTACCGAAGCTCCTATAATTCACCCCTCCACTTT. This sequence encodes CASNYRSSYNSPLHF.

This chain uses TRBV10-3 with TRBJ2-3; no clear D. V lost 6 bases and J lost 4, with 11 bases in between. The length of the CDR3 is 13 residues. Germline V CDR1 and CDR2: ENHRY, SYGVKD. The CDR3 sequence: CAIRGYLADTQYF. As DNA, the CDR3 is TGTGCCATCAGGGGATACCTGGCAGATACGCAGTATTTT.

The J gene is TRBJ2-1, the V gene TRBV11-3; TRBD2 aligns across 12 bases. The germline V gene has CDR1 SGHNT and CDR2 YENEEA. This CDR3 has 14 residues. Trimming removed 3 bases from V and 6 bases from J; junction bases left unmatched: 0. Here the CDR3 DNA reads TGTGCCAGCAGCTTGACTAGCGGGAGCAATGAGCAGTTCTTC. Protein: CASSLTSGSNEQFF.

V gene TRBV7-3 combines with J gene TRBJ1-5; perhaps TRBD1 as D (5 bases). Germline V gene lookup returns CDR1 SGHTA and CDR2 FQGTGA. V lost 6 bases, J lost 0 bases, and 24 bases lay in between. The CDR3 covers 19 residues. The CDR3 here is CASSIEGSARYHSNQPQHF. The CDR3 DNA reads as TGTGCCAGCAGTATCGAGGGGTCGGCCAGGTATCATAGCAATCAGCCCCAGCATTTT.

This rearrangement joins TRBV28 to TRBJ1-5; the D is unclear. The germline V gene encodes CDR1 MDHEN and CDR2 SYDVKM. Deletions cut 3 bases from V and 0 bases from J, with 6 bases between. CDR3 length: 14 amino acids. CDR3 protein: CASSFSNSNQPQHF. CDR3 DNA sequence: TGTGCCAGCAGTTTTTCGAATAGCAATCAGCCCCAGCATTTT.

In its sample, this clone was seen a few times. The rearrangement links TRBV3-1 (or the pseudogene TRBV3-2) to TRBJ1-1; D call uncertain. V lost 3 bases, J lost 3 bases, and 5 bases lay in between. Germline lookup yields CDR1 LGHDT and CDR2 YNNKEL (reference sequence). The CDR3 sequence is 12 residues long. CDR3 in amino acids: CASSQGDTEAFF. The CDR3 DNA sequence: TGTGCCAGCAGCCAGGGAGACACTGAAGCTTTCTTT.

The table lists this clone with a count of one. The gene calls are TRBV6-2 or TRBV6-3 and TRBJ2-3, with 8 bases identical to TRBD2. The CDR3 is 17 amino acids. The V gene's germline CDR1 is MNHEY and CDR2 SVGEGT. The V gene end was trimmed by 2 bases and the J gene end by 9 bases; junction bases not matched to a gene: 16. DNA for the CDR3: TGTGCCAGCAGTTACCAAGCGGGAGCTAGGAAATTGGGAACGCAGTATTTT. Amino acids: CASSYQAGARKLGTQYF.

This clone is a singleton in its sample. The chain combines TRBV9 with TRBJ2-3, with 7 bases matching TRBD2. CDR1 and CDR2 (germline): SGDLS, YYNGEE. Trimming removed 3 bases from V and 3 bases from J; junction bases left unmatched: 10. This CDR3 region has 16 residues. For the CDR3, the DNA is TGTGCCAGCAGCGCCTCGATGGGCGGGAGTACAGATACGCAGTATTTT. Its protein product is CASSASMGGSTDTQYF.

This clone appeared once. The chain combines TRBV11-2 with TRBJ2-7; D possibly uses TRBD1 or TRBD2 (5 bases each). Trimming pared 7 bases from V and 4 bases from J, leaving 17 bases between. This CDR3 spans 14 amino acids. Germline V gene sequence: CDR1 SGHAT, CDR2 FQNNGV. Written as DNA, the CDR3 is TGTGCCAGCACGGAGGCAGGGCCCGGGTACGAGCAGTACTTC. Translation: CASTEAGPGYEQYF.

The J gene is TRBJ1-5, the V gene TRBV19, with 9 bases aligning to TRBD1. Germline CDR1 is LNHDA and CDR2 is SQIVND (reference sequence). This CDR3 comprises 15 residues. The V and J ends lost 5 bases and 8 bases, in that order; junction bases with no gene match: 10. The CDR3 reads CASSLRDREGKPQHF. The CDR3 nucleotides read TGTGCCAGTAGTCTCCGGGACAGGGAAGGGAAGCCCCAGCATTTT.

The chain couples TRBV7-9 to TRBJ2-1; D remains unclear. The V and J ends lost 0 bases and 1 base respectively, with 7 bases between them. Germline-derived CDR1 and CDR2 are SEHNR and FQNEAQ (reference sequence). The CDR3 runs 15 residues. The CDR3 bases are TGTGCCAGCAGCTTAGCTTCCATTTCCTACAATGAGCAGTTCTTC. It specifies CASSLASISYNEQFF.

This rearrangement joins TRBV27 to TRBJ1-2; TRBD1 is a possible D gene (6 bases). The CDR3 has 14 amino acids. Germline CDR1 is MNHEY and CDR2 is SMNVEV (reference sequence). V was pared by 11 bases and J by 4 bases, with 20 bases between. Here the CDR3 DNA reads TGTGCCTCACACCCCGGGGGCGCCTTCTATGGCTACACCTTC. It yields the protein CASHPGGAFYGYTF.

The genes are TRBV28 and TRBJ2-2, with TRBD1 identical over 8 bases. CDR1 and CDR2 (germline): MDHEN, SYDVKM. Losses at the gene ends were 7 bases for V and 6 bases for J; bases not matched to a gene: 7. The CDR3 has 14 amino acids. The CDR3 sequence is CASNYLQGAGELFF. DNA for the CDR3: TGTGCCAGCAATTATTTACAGGGGGCCGGGGAGCTGTTTTTT.

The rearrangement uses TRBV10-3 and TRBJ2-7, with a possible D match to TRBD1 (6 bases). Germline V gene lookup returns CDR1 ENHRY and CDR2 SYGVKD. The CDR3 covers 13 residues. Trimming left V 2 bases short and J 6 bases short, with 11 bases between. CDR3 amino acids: CAISERGHSEQYF. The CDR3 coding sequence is TGTGCCATCAGTGAGAGGGGACATAGCGAGCAGTACTTC.